A selection of T cell receptor beta chains follows, all from one sample in a study of CD8 T cells in ankylosing spondylitis. TCRdb itself ran the 5' RACE reads through MiXCR, one entry per CDR3 protein. The sample holds about 310,000 distinct CDR3 sequences, roughly 20% seen once. The specimen was blood, either unsorted or a sorted T cell fraction (not recorded which). Receptor source: a female donor with ankylosing spondylitis or in good health (not recorded which). Each CDR3 is given without its conserved first and last residue. The size field is filled for only some rows; it gives once, few, many or a size class.

clone_size | j_call | v_call | cdr3_aa
many | TRBJ2-5 | TRBV12-3/TRBV12-4 | ASSSRRGETQY
few | TRBJ2-5 | TRBV5-1 | ASSLISGLVETQY
. | TRBJ2-1 | TRBV20-1 | SALRSYNEQF
few | TRBJ2-7 | TRBV20-1 | SASARGPQLYEQY
many | TRBJ2-7 | TRBV3-1 | ASSHAPQTSYEQY
. | TRBJ2-1 | TRBV14 | ASSQELDRADEQF
. | TRBJ2-5 | TRBV20-1 | SAHGGGSETQY
. | TRBJ2-1 | TRBV25-1 | ASLGTNELAGWQF
many | TRBJ1-2 | TRBV10-3 | AISDLTEGNYGYT
. | TRBJ2-7 | TRBV6-5 | ASSYPGLAGESEQY
few | TRBJ2-2 | TRBV11-2 | ASSPSAGPTGELF
few | TRBJ2-1 | TRBV5-6 | ASSLGGQNVYNEQF
few | TRBJ1-4 | TRBV20-1 | SALWPWAGGEKLF
. | TRBJ2-7 | TRBV24-1 | ATSEQGRYEQY
few | TRBJ1-2 | TRBV9 | ASSAYKTYGYT
. | TRBJ2-1 | TRBV10-3 | AISELDEQF
few | TRBJ1-1 | TRBV6-1 | ASSRFGGLEAF
few | TRBJ2-1 | TRBV20-1 | SAKSGRAGDEQF
. | TRBJ2-5 | TRBV7-2 | ASSLRWHRRGETQY
many | TRBJ2-2 | TRBV5-1 | ASRLATPGELF
many | TRBJ2-5 | TRBV7-8 | ASSLLFRWAGEGQETQY
. | TRBJ1-1 | TRBV7-2 | ASSLYRRGNTEAF
few | TRBJ2-3 | TRBV20-1 | SARGTLRADTQY
. | TRBJ2-5 | TRBV20-1 | SARDGRARETQY
. | TRBJ2-3 | TRBV29-1 | SGGRGAEADTQY
. | TRBJ2-1 | TRBV2 | ASTSTSSYNEQF
. | TRBJ2-1 | TRBV19 | ASSGWLEGNEQF
many | TRBJ2-1 | TRBV6-5 | ASSYLLGNEQF
few | TRBJ1-6 | TRBV28 | ASSLPRGHNSPLH
few | TRBJ2-5 | TRBV6-2/TRBV6-3 | ASSYSATGVEQETQY
many | TRBJ2-7 | TRBV20-1 | SASAPTRGEQY
. | TRBJ2-4 | TRBV20-1 | SAQRERTSWAKNIQY
few | TRBJ1-2 | TRBV15 | ATSRDKGTYYGYT
few | TRBJ2-7 | TRBV15 | ATSRAGYEQY
many | TRBJ2-7 | TRBV20-1 | SARVQTGGDEQY
few | TRBJ2-1 | TRBV6-4 | ASKPGLAGASDEQF
. | TRBJ2-3 | TRBV5-5 | ASSPGTITDTQY
. | TRBJ1-3 | TRBV10-1 | ASRARKPDGNTIY
few | TRBJ1-5 | TRBV6-1 | ASSPQGLSNQPQH
once | TRBJ1-1 | TRBV6-5 | ASSSGTGEAEAF